This T cell receptor beta chain was identified in a study of T cells after yellow fever vaccination. V lost 4 bases, J lost 9 bases, and 3 bases stayed unmatched. The germline gives CDR1 MNHEY, CDR2 SMNVEV (reference sequence). This CDR3 contains 13 residues. Study-wide points: Reappearance after the booster was seen for most primary-vaccination clones, at more than 95% CD4 and around 90% CD8. Though weaker, the secondary response peaked faster, on day 5 versus 15.

By 5'RACE template switching, TCR cDNA was produced, with a universal primer site and UMIs added in the process. TCRdb passed the 5' RACE reads through MiXCR, listing each CDR3 protein once. In the table there are around 600,000 distinct CDR3 sequences, 9% to 15% of which are singletons. Many counts were recorded for this clonotype. Its antigen is not known. The TCR comes from a man aged 30-40 years who received the YFV17D yellow fever vaccine. The chain is built from TRBV27 and TRBJ2-1, with 10 bases identical to TRBD2. The material sequenced was PBMCs, taken on the day of the yellow fever booster vaccination. In DNA, the CDR3 is TGTGCCAGCAGTTCCAGCGGGAGGGCTGAGCAGTTCTTC. It encodes CASSSSGRAEQFF.